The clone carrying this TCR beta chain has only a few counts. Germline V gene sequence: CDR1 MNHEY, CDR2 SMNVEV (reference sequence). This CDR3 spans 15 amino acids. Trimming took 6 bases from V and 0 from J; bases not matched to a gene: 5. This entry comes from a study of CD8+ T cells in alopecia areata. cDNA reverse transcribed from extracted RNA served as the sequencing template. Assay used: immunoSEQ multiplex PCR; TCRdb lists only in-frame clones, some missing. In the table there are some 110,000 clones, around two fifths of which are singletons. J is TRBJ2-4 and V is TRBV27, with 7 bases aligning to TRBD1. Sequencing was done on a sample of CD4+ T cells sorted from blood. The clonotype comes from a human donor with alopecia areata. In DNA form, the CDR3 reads TGTGCCAGCAGGGGGACAGCACTAGCCAAAAACATTCAGTACTTC. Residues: CASRGTALAKNIQYF.